Included here is one TCR beta chain sequence, with context. This specimen comes from a study of CD8 T cells in Susac syndrome. TEMRA cells were FACS-enriched, and CD8+ and CD4+ T cells were isolated negatively. An amount of RNA that ranged from roughly 0.45 to 1 ug was reverse transcribed with random hexamers. Amplification of the TCR beta CDR3 was carried out by immunoSEQ multiplex PCR, which spanned a total of 54 Vbeta and 13 Jbeta segments. TCRdb fed the immunoSEQ multiplex PCR reads into MiXCR, producing one record per CDR3 protein. The table shows some 100,000 distinct CDR3 sequences, with about nine tenths occurring only once. With 6 bases removed from V and 3 bases from J, the gap between germline ends came to 10 bases. This CDR3 comprises 13 residues. Germline V gives CDR1 LNHDA, CDR2 SQIVND (reference sequence).

Input material: CD4+ T cells from PBMCs. This receptor was obtained from a human donor in good health. The chain recombines TRBV19 with TRBJ2-3; D uncertain. CDR3 in DNA: TGTGCCAGTAGAATGGGATCGACAGATACGCAGTATTTT. Protein: CASRMGSTDTQYF.